This T cell receptor (beta chain) stems from a study of Ad26.COV2.S vaccination and SARS-CoV-2 variants. Study results and limitations: Using TCR breadth and depth analyses may have led to underestimated total T cell responses. Placebo recipients showed lower spike-specific TCR breadth than vaccinees.

The sample's treatment: around 19 received Ad26.COV2.S at low or high dose, single or two shots; 5 received placebo; per-sample allocation not given. Sampling was performed 63 days after the first vaccine or placebo injection. Generated by immunoSEQ multiplex PCR, the TCRdb table keeps only in-frame clones and is missing some. The sample comprises about 400,000 clones, about 83% of which are singletons, and roughly 7.4% rests with the top ten. This clone has only one observation. Its antigen is not identified. The CDR3 is 13 residues long. Deletions cut 5 bases from V and 9 bases from J, with 13 bases between. Germline CDR1 reads SNHLY; CDR2 reads FYNNEI.

The material sequenced was peripheral blood, taken in a trial of Ad26.COV2.S vaccine versus placebo. The chain couples TRBV2 to TRBJ1-4; D ambiguous. This TCR was sampled from a person aged 18 to 65 who received the Ad26.COV2.S COVID-19 vaccine or a placebo. CDR3 in amino acids: CASSRAGGQKLFF. The CDR3, as DNA: TGTGCCAGCAGTCGGGCAGGAGGGCAAAAACTGTTTTTT.